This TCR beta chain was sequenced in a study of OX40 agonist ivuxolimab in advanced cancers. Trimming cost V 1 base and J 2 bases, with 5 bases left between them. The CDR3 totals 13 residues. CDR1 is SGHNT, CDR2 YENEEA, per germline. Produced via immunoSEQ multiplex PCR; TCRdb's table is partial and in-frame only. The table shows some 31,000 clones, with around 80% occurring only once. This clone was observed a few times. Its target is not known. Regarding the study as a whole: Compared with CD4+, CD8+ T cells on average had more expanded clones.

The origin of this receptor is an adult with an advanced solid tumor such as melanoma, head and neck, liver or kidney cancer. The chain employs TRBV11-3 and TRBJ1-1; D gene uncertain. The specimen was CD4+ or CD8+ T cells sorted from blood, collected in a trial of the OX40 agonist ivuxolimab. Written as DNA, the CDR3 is TGTGCCAGCAGCTTAGGAATAAACACTGAAGCTTTCTTT. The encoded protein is CASSLGINTEAFF.